These 24 T cell receptor beta chains share one sample of origin, sequenced in a study of CD8+CD57+ T cells in acquired aplastic anemia. Both TCR beta VDJ combination and CDR3 sequence profiling were carried out. Genomic DNA was the template for this profiling. TCRdb independently ran MiXCR on the reads; one entry per CDR3 protein. The sample has some 220,000 distinct CDR3 sequences, 34% seen once. Source material: sorted CD4+, CD8+, or CD8+CD57+ T cells (not recorded which) from PBMCs. The origin of the receptors is a human donor in good health, serving as a control.

This clonotype occurred a few times. The rearrangement links TRBV28 to TRBJ2-1; TRBD1 might be the D (5 bases). V lost 3 bases to trimming and J lost 9 bases, with 15 bases between them. There are 14 residues in the CDR3. Germline V gene data show CDR1 as MDHEN and CDR2 as SYDVKM. CDR3 nucleotide sequence: TGTGCCAGCAGTTTGCCCAGGGCTCCAGTTGAGCAGTTCTTC. Translating gives CASSLPRAPVEQFF.

About this clonotype: Given a much more abundant clone one base away, this may be a read error. The J gene is TRBJ1-6, the V gene TRBV10-3; no definite D call. The V and J ends lost 10 bases and 3 bases respectively, with 13 bases between them. Looked up from germline, CDR1 is ENHRY and CDR2 is SYGVKD. The length of the CDR3 is 14 residues. Written as DNA, the CDR3 is TGTGCCAGCAGCATAGACTTCTATAATTCACCCCTCCACTTT. Translation gives CASSIDFYNSPLHF.

The chain employs TRBV20-1 and TRBJ2-1; the match to TRBD2 covers 9 bases. This CDR3 has 14 amino acids. Germline V gene sequence: CDR1 DFQATT, CDR2 SNEGSKA (reference sequence). The CDR3 reads CSTRGGGPYNEQFF. CDR3 bases: TGCAGCACTCGCGGGGGGGGCCCCTACAATGAGCAGTTCTTC.

The gene calls are TRBV6-1 and TRBJ2-6, with TRBD1 identical over 7 bases. J lost 2 bases, V lost 7 bases, and 8 bases had no gene match. Looked up from germline, CDR1 is MNHNS and CDR2 is SASEGT. This CDR3 is 16 amino acids long. The chain's CDR3 is CASIYRGDTGANVLTF. The DNA for the CDR3 is TGTGCCAGCATATACAGGGGAGATACTGGGGCCAACGTCCTGACTTTC.

This clonotype has a count of ten or more. The CDR3 protein is CASSHQTGGVGYTF. DNA of the CDR3: TGTGCCAGCAGCCATCAGACAGGCGGGGTCGGCTACACCTTC. V usage is TRBV7-8 and J usage is TRBJ1-2; D is perhaps TRBD1 (6 bases). The CDR3 runs 14 residues. V lost 5 bases, J lost 8 bases, and 18 bases lay in between. Germline V lookup: CDR1 SGHVS, CDR2 FQNEAQ. The entire variable domain, with the rest obtained from reference TRBV7-8 and TRBJ1-2, is as follows: GAGVSQSPRYKVAKRGQDVALRCDPISGHVSLFWYQQALGQGPEFLTYFQNEAQLDKSGLPSDRFFAERPEGSVSTLKIQRTQQEDSAVYLCASSHQTGGVGYTFGSGTRLTVV.

The J gene is TRBJ2-1, the V gene TRBV6-1; 8 bases match TRBD1. The CDR3 sequence is 16 residues long. Per germline, CDR1 MNHNS and CDR2 SASEGT. The V and J ends lost 6 bases and 2 bases, in that order; junction bases with no gene match: 9. The CDR3 here is CASRGSGTGAYNEQFF. In DNA, the CDR3 is TGTGCCAGCAGAGGATCCGGGACAGGAGCCTACAATGAGCAGTTCTTC.

This clonotype was counted at least ten times. The rearrangement uses TRBV20-1 and TRBJ2-7; 7 positions match TRBD2. Germline V gene lookup returns CDR1 DFQATT and CDR2 SNEGSKA (reference sequence). This CDR3 spans 15 amino acids. J lost 2 bases, V lost 3 bases, and 10 bases had no gene match. The CDR3 DNA is TGCAGTGCTAGTAGCCTCCGAGCGGGGACCTACGAGCAGTACTTC. Translated: CSASSLRAGTYEQYF.

This clonotype was counted only a few times. The gene calls are TRBV13 and TRBJ2-1; 11 bases are a match to TRBD1. V dropped 5 bases and J dropped 1; count of bases not matched to a gene: 10. Germline CDR1 and CDR2: PRHDT and FYEKMQ (reference sequence). The CDR3 consists of 18 residues. The CDR3 DNA reads as TGTGCCAGCAGCCCTAGAAGGACAGGGGGCGCTTCCTACAATGAGCAGTTCTTC. Translating it yields CASSPRRTGGASYNEQFF.

The chain joins TRBV5-4 to TRBJ1-1, with 7 bases aligning to TRBD1. The CDR3 loop spans 14 amino acids. The ends lost 4 bases at V and 3 bases at J; junction bases unmatched: 6. The germline V gene encodes CDR1 SGHNT and CDR2 YYREEE (reference sequence). The CDR3 region has the DNA TGTGCCAGCAGCCTGGGACAGAGAGACACTGAAGCTTTCTTT. Protein product: CASSLGQRDTEAFF.

The chain employs TRBV3-1 and TRBJ1-2, with D maybe TRBD1 (6 bases). Trimming removed 0 bases at V and 1 base at J, with 9 bases between. CDR1 and CDR2 from the germline V gene are LGHDT and YNNKEL (reference sequence). This CDR3 contains 15 residues. CDR3 sequence: CASSQDQGLNYGYTF. CDR3 DNA: TGTGCCAGCAGCCAAGACCAGGGGCTTAACTATGGCTACACCTTC.

This clonotype was recorded at least ten times. The V and J genes are TRBV19 and TRBJ1-3; TRBD1 is a possible D gene (5 bases). Germline CDR1 is LNHDA and CDR2 is SQIVND (reference sequence). V was pared by 5 bases and J by 2 bases, with 13 bases between. This CDR3 spans 15 amino acids. The CDR3 spells CASSELGGPGNTIYF. CDR3 in DNA: TGTGCCAGTAGTGAATTGGGGGGACCTGGAAACACCATATATTTT.

This clonotype came up many times. The chain recombines TRBV6-1 with TRBJ2-7; D ambiguous. The CDR3 consists of 12 residues. CDR1 and CDR2 (germline): MNHNS, SASEGT. V lost 2 bases and J lost 3, with 5 bases in between. The CDR3 nucleotides read TGTGCCAGCAGTGAACAAAACTACGAGCAGTACTTC. Translation gives CASSEQNYEQYF.

This rearrangement joins TRBV7-8 to TRBJ1-2; no definite D call. Trimming removed 5 bases at V and 4 bases at J, with 11 bases between. Germline values: CDR1 SGHVS, CDR2 FQNEAQ. This CDR3 comprises 13 residues. Here the CDR3 reads CASSMALAYGYTF. The DNA for the CDR3 is TGTGCCAGCAGCATGGCCCTCGCCTATGGCTACACCTTC.

This clonotype has a count of ten or more. The rearrangement uses TRBV7-9 and TRBJ1-1; 9 nucleotides agree with TRBD1. The V gene end was trimmed by 5 bases and the J gene end by 4 bases; junction bases not matched to a gene: 2. The CDR3 runs 13 residues. In germline, CDR1 is SEHNR, CDR2 FQNEAQ (reference sequence). CDR3 residues: CASSRTGATEAFF. CDR3 nucleotide sequence: TGTGCCAGCAGCCGGACAGGGGCCACTGAAGCTTTCTTT.

This clonotype has at least ten counts. The chain recombines TRBV25-1 with TRBJ2-5; 8 bases are a match to TRBD1. Germline V gives CDR1 MGHDK, CDR2 SYGVNS. V gave up 2 bases and J gave up 5 bases; unmatched junction bases: 7. This CDR3 contains 15 residues. Written as DNA, the CDR3 is TGTGCCAGCAGTGAACACCGGACAGGGCAGGAGACCCAGTACTTC. It yields the protein CASSEHRTGQETQYF. Complete variable domain (other parts from reference TRBV25-1 and TRBJ2-5): EADIYQTPRYLVIGTGKKITLECSQTMGHDKMYWYQQDPGMELHLIHYSYGVNSTEKGDLSSESTVSRIRTEHFPLTLESARPSHTSQYLCASSEHRTGQETQYFGPGTRLLVL.

The sample holds many counts of this clonotype. CDR3 sequence (DNA): TGCAGTGCTAGTCGGCTAGCGGGAGCTGAACTACTGGCCGAGCAGTACTTC. Translating it yields CSASRLAGAELLAEQYF. The rearrangement uses TRBV20-1 and TRBJ2-7, with 10 bases matching TRBD2. V lost 3 bases to trimming and J lost 6 bases; unmatched junction nucleotides: 17. Germline assignment: CDR1 DFQATT and CDR2 SNEGSKA (reference sequence). There are 17 residues in the CDR3.

This clonotype has a count of ten or more. This sequence joins TRBV7-9 and TRBJ2-3, with D tentatively TRBD1 (5 bases). CDR1 SEHNR and CDR2 FQNEAQ come from the germline V gene (reference sequence). The CDR3 sequence is 16 residues long. V lost 5 bases and J lost 0, with 15 bases in between. The DNA for the CDR3 is TGTGCCAGCAGCGCTTGGACACGGACAAGCACAGATACGCAGTATTTT. Its translation: CASSAWTRTSTDTQYF.

This clonotype has at least ten counts. The chain joins TRBV9 to TRBJ1-6; D is ambiguous. V was shortened by 3 bases and J by 10 bases, with 11 bases between the two germline ends. Germline V lookup: CDR1 SGDLS, CDR2 YYNGEE. This CDR3 comprises 13 residues. CDR3 bases: TGTGCCAGCAGCGGTCGGTTCGGATCACCCCTCCACTTT. Amino acids: CASSGRFGSPLHF.

The table lists this clonotype with many counts. V and J are TRBV20-1 and TRBJ1-6; possible D gene TRBD1, 5 bases. With 0 bases removed from V and 18 bases from J, the gap between germline ends came to 18 bases. In germline, CDR1 is DFQATT, CDR2 SNEGSKA (reference sequence). CDR3 size: 13 residues. The CDR3 bases are TGCAGTGCTAGAGACGGACCGGGACGTCCTCCCCACTTT. Amino acid sequence: CSARDGPGRPPHF.

This clonotype was counted at least ten times. V gene TRBV15 combines with J gene TRBJ1-4; D is uncertain. V dropped 1 base and J dropped 5 bases, with 8 bases sitting between them. Looked up from germline, CDR1 is LNHNV and CDR2 is YYDKDF (reference sequence). The CDR3 has 14 amino acids. CDR3 coding DNA: TGTGCCACCAGCAGAGTTACGGCCAATGAAAAACTGTTTTTT. As protein: CATSRVTANEKLFF.

V usage is TRBV4-1 and J usage is TRBJ2-3, with TRBD2 matching 9 bases. The V and J ends lost 4 bases and 5 bases, in that order; junction bases with no gene match: 7. Looked up from germline, CDR1 is MGHRA and CDR2 is YSYEKL. CDR3 length: 15 residues. The CDR3 DNA reads as TGCGCCAGCAGCCTGATAGCGGGAGTCATAGATACGCAGTATTTT. Translated, it gives CASSLIAGVIDTQYF.

The table lists this clonotype with a few counts. V gene TRBV12-3 or TRBV12-4 combines with J gene TRBJ1-5, with TRBD1 as a possible D gene (5 bases). The CDR3 consists of 13 residues. V was pared by 5 bases and J by 7 bases, with 12 bases between. CDR3 in DNA: TGTGCCAGCAGTGATACAGGACGCCAGCCCCAGCATTTT. Translated, it gives CASSDTGRQPQHF.

This rearrangement joins TRBV6-6 to TRBJ1-1; TRBD1 agrees at 7 bases. Germline CDR1 and CDR2: MNHNY and SVGAGI (reference sequence). This CDR3 has 15 residues. V trimming: 7 bases; J trimming: 6 bases; junction bases outside the gene matches: 14. The CDR3 bases are TGTGCCAGCAAGCAGGGGGTCAGTACAGGTGCTGAAGCTTTCTTT. Translation gives CASKQGVSTGAEAFF.

Comments on this clonotype: This could be a read error, since a much larger clone is one nucleotide away. In this CDR3 the conserved last residue, phenylalanine or tryptophan, is missing, so a read error is likely. The V and J genes are TRBV20-1 and TRBJ1-1; D is undetermined. V lost 0 bases and J 1 base, leaving 12 bases between the germline ends. The length of the CDR3 is 15 residues. Germline V lookup: CDR1 DFQATT, CDR2 SNEGSKA (reference sequence). The CDR3 DNA follows: TGCAGTGCTAGAGACCCCTCCTGGGGGAACACTGAAGCTTTCCTT. This gives the protein CSARDPSWGNTEAFL.